A single sample is the source of the 28 T cell receptor beta chains below, sequenced in a study of T-cell reconstitution after alpha-beta-depleted transplantation in children. A library of TCRbeta sequences, prepared with unique molecular identifiers, was generated. TCRdb itself ran the PCR reads through MiXCR, one entry per CDR3 protein. The profile covers a few hundred thousand distinct CDR3 sequences, with around 21% appearing a single time and over 3.5% taken by the ten largest. Material: PBMCs from the stem cell graft donor, obtained from the stem cell graft. These receptors were obtained from a human donor who donated a stem cell graft to a child with acute myeloid leukemia.

The chain is built from TRBV12-3 or TRBV12-4 and TRBJ1-1; 8 bases match TRBD1. The CDR3 contains 14 residues. The trim removed 6 bases at V and 1 base at J, leaving 4 bases unmatched. DNA for the CDR3: TGTGCCAGCAGCCGGGACAGGAGGAACACTGAAGCTTTCTTT. It specifies CASSRDRRNTEAFF.

There are many counts of this clonotype. The chain is built from TRBV12-3 or TRBV12-4 and TRBJ2-1; the D gene is possibly TRBD2 (6 bases). V lost 3 bases and J 10 bases, leaving 16 bases between the germline ends. There are 14 residues in the CDR3. This CDR3 is CASSLTSPQAEQFF. The CDR3 coding sequence is TGTGCCAGCAGTTTGACTAGTCCTCAAGCGGAGCAGTTCTTC.

The chain uses TRBV28 and TRBJ2-2; D unresolved. V was trimmed by 4 bases and J by 4 bases, leaving 7 bases between them. The length of the CDR3 is 13 residues. The V gene's germline CDR1 is MDHEN and CDR2 SYDVKM. The CDR3 loop reads CASSSLGTGELFF. In nucleotides, the CDR3 is TGTGCCAGCAGTTCCCTGGGCACCGGGGAGCTGTTTTTT.

The gene calls are TRBV28 and TRBJ2-7; TRBD1 aligns across 9 bases. The V and J ends lost 7 bases and 5 bases, in that order; junction bases with no gene match: 9. Germline V gives CDR1 MDHEN, CDR2 SYDVKM. The CDR3 is 14 residues long. CDR3 nucleotides: TGTGCCAGCATACAGGGGGCGGGTACCAACGAGCAGTACTTC. It yields the protein CASIQGAGTNEQYF.

This clonotype was seen more than once but under ten times. This chain joins TRBV20-1 and TRBJ2-7; perhaps TRBD2 as D (6 bases). The CDR3 has 14 residues. V was pared by 6 bases and J by 0 bases, with 15 bases between. Germline V gives CDR1 DFQATT, CDR2 SNEGSKA (reference sequence). CDR3 coding DNA: TGCAGTGCGCAACGGGAGAACTTCTCCTACGAGCAGTACTTC. This gives the protein CSAQRENFSYEQYF.

V and J are TRBV24-1 and TRBJ2-3; D uncertain. The V gene lost 3 bases and the J gene lost 5 bases, with 11 bases spanning the gap. The CDR3 has 14 residues. Germline CDR1 reads KGHDR; CDR2 reads SFDVKD. The CDR3 DNA reads as TGTGCCACCAGTGATGACGGAGTGATAGATACGCAGTATTTT. It specifies CATSDDGVIDTQYF.

This clonotype was seen repeatedly, ten times or more. The rearrangement joins TRBV3-1 to TRBJ2-2; no definite D call. Deletions cut 4 bases from V and 4 bases from J, with 10 bases between. CDR1 is LGHDT and CDR2 is YNNKEL in the germline V gene (reference sequence). CDR3 length: 14 residues. The CDR3 loop reads CASSPSRITGELFF. The DNA of the CDR3 is TGTGCCAGCAGCCCCAGCCGAATCACCGGGGAGCTGTTTTTT.

The gene calls are TRBV20-1 and TRBJ2-1, with TRBD2 identical over 11 bases. CDR3 size: 15 residues. Germline V CDR1 and CDR2: DFQATT, SNEGSKA (reference sequence). The trim removed 0 bases at V and 5 bases at J, leaving 3 bases unmatched. This CDR3 is CSARDTGLADNEQFF. CDR3 in DNA: TGCAGTGCTAGAGACACGGGACTAGCGGACAATGAGCAGTTCTTC.

This clonotype has just a few counts. The CDR3 DNA is TGTGCCAGCAGTTACTCGAGTCTAGCGGGAGGCGAGCAGTACTTC. This encodes CASSYSSLAGGEQYF. This chain connects TRBV6-5 to TRBJ2-7, with 11 positions matching TRBD2. Trimming at V came to 0 bases and at J to 6 bases, leaving 4 bases not matched to a gene. Germline V lookup: CDR1 MNHEY, CDR2 SVGAGI. This CDR3 comprises 15 residues.

The rearrangement uses TRBV20-1 and TRBJ2-1; D may correspond to TRBD1 or TRBD2 (6 bases each). V was cut by 1 base and J by 2 bases, with 12 bases left in between. The CDR3 sequence is 15 residues long. Looked up from germline, CDR1 is DFQATT and CDR2 is SNEGSKA (reference sequence). This CDR3 is CSARAVGGPYNEQFF. The CDR3 nucleotides read TGCAGTGCTAGAGCGGTGGGGGGCCCCTACAATGAGCAGTTCTTC.

This clonotype was observed a few times. V usage is TRBV7-2 and J usage is TRBJ2-7; 10 positions match TRBD2. CDR1 and CDR2 (germline): SGHTA, FQGNSA. V shed 5 bases and J 4 bases; nucleotides not matched to a gene: 5. The CDR3 totals 14 residues. The CDR3 spells CASSAVAGGYEQYF. For the CDR3, the DNA is TGTGCCAGCAGCGCCGTAGCGGGAGGATACGAGCAGTACTTC.

This clonotype was observed a few times. The rearrangement joins TRBV12-3 or TRBV12-4 to TRBJ2-1, with D maybe TRBD1 (7 bases). This CDR3 contains 12 residues. V was shortened by 6 bases and J by 9 bases, with 12 bases between the two germline ends. The CDR3: CASRNRGGEQFF. CDR3 bases: TGTGCCAGCAGAAACAGGGGAGGTGAGCAGTTCTTC.

The V gene is TRBV7-3, the J gene TRBJ2-7; D call uncertain. Germline V gene sequence: CDR1 SGHTA, CDR2 FQGTGA. This CDR3 region has 14 residues. The V end lost 5 bases, the J end lost 0 bases, and 11 bases lay between the germline ends. CDR3 region: CASSPRRNSYEQYF. The DNA of the CDR3 is TGTGCCAGCAGCCCCCGACGGAACTCCTACGAGCAGTACTTC. Full variable domain (remainder filled in from reference TRBV7-3 and TRBJ2-7): GAGVSQTPSNKVTEKGKYVELRCDPISGHTALYWYRQSLGQGPEFLIYFQGTGAADDSGLPNDRFFAVRPEGSVSTLKIQRTERGDSAVYLCASSPRRNSYEQYFGPGTRLTVT.

This clonotype was counted a few times. The chain recombines TRBV7-2 with TRBJ2-1, with unresolved D. Germline assignment: CDR1 SGHTA and CDR2 FQGNSA. This CDR3 spans 14 amino acids. V was shortened by 4 bases and J by 4 bases, with 11 bases between the two germline ends. The CDR3 is CASSYPGHYNEQFF. The CDR3 bases are TGTGCCAGCAGCTACCCGGGCCATTACAATGAGCAGTTCTTC.

The sample holds a few counts of this clonotype. This rearrangement joins TRBV5-1 to TRBJ2-3; D unresolved. Per germline, CDR1 SGHRS and CDR2 YFSETQ. This CDR3 spans 15 amino acids. Trimming removed 0 bases from V and 4 bases from J, with 12 bases in between. CDR3 loop: CASSLAPSIADTQYF. The CDR3 bases are TGCGCCAGCAGCTTGGCACCTTCTATCGCAGATACGCAGTATTTT.

This chain links TRBV29-1 with TRBJ2-1; a weak D match, TRBD1 (7 bases). The CDR3 spans 19 residues. Trimming cost V 4 bases and J 0 bases, with 25 bases left between them. CDR1 and CDR2 from the germline V gene are SQVTM and ANQGSEA. This CDR3 is CSVVLPRGARESSYNEQFF. In nucleotides, the CDR3 is TGCAGCGTTGTCTTGCCCAGGGGGGCTCGTGAAAGCTCCTACAATGAGCAGTTCTTC.

The V call is TRBV7-8, the J call TRBJ2-7; the D gene is possibly TRBD1 (6 bases). In germline, CDR1 is SGHVS, CDR2 FQNEAQ. Trimming removed 1 base from V and 0 bases from J, with 10 bases in between. The length of the CDR3 is 15 residues. The CDR3 nucleotides read TGTGCCAGCAGCTTAGTCCGGGACACCTCCTACGAGCAGTACTTC. It is translated as CASSLVRDTSYEQYF.

This clonotype was counted between two and nine times. The chain recombines TRBV7-6 with TRBJ2-2; 9 nucleotides line up with TRBD2. Germline CDR1 reads SGHVS; CDR2 reads FNYEAQ. V trimming: 8 bases; J trimming: 5 bases; junction bases outside the gene matches: 6. The CDR3 has 14 residues. CDR3 sequence: CASGAGGWTGELFF. In DNA, the CDR3 is TGTGCCAGCGGAGCGGGAGGTTGGACCGGGGAGCTGTTTTTT.

This clonotype has a handful of counts. The rearrangement uses TRBV5-1 and TRBJ1-5, with a weak D call TRBD1 (5 bases). The ends were cut back, 4 bases at V and 0 bases at J, with 8 bases in the middle. The CDR3 extends over 14 amino acids. The V gene's germline CDR1 is SGHRS and CDR2 YFSETQ. In DNA form, the CDR3 reads TGCGCCAGCAGCCCCGACAGTAGCAATCAGCCCCAGCATTTT. Translation: CASSPDSSNQPQHF.

The chain is built from TRBV7-9 and TRBJ2-7, with D hard to call. V lost 5 bases and J lost 6, with 8 bases in between. Germline V CDR1 and CDR2: SEHNR, FQNEAQ (reference sequence). The CDR3 loop spans 11 amino acids. The CDR3 DNA sequence: TGTGCCAGCAGCCAGGCCTCCGAGCAGTACTTC. Amino acid sequence: CASSQASEQYF.

The rearrangement joins TRBV15 to TRBJ2-3; a weak D match, TRBD2 (6 bases). Germline CDR1 LNHNV, CDR2 YYDKDF (reference sequence). Trimming stripped 1 base from V and 3 bases from J, with 17 bases between. The CDR3 is 17 amino acids. CDR3 nucleotide sequence: TGTGCCACCAGCAGAGGGGGGAGACTAGGAATTACAGATACGCAGTATTTT. It specifies CATSRGGRLGITDTQYF.

This clonotype was seen more than once but under ten times. This sequence joins TRBV20-1 and TRBJ2-1; D is perhaps TRBD2 (5 bases). There are 11 residues in the CDR3. CDR1 and CDR2 from the germline V gene are DFQATT and SNEGSKA (reference sequence). V lost 7 bases to trimming and J lost 5 bases, with 9 bases between them. CDR3 DNA: TGCAGTGTTTGGACTGACAATGAGCAGTTCTTC. Encoded protein: CSVWTDNEQFF.

In its sample, this clonotype was seen a few times. The CDR3 loop is CASSLRYLGTGAIEQYF. Written as DNA, the CDR3 is TGTGCCAGCAGCCTAAGATACTTGGGGACAGGGGCGATCGAGCAGTACTTC. The genes are TRBV7-9 and TRBJ2-7; 10 bases align to TRBD1. CDR1 SEHNR and CDR2 FQNEAQ come from the germline V gene (reference sequence). The CDR3 contains 17 residues. V was clipped by 5 bases and J by 6 bases; unmatched bases: 16.

At least ten counts were recorded for this clonotype. A junction end diverges from the germline sequence, so it may reflect a read error. J is TRBJ2-2 and V is TRBV5-1, with D perhaps TRBD1 (5 bases). CDR3 length: 13 amino acids. Germline CDR1 SGHRS, CDR2 YFSETQ. The CDR3 protein is CASSLGDTGELFF. CDR3 coding DNA: TGTGCCAGCAGTTTAGGGGACACCGGGGAGCTGTTTTTT.

V is TRBV3-1 and J is TRBJ2-1; 9 bases align to TRBD2. With V trimmed by 1 base and J by 0 bases, 10 bases remained unmatched. Germline CDR1 reads LGHDT; CDR2 reads YNNKEL (reference sequence). CDR3 length: 19 amino acids. CDR3 in DNA: TGTGCCAGCAGCCAAGTCGGTAGCGGGGGTCCTCACTCCTACAATGAGCAGTTCTTC. This translates into CASSQVGSGGPHSYNEQFF.

This clonotype was counted between two and nine times. V and J are TRBV29-1 and TRBJ1-1; possible D gene TRBD1, 5 bases. The germline V gene encodes CDR1 SQVTM and CDR2 ANQGSEA. V dropped 6 bases and J dropped 3 bases, with 11 bases sitting between them. The CDR3 length is 12 residues. CDR3 sequence reads: CSVGDQDTEAFF. The CDR3, as DNA: TGCAGCGTCGGGGACCAGGACACTGAAGCTTTCTTT. Full variable domain (remainder filled in from reference TRBV29-1 and TRBJ1-1): SAVISQKPSRDICQRGTSLTIQCQVDSQVTMMFWYRQQPGQSLTLIATANQGSEATYESGFVIDKFPISRPNLTFSTLTVSNMSPEDSSIYLCSVGDQDTEAFFGQGTRLTVV.

V gene TRBV2 combines with J gene TRBJ2-1, with TRBD2 identical over 12 bases. The CDR3 extends over 14 amino acids. Germline values: CDR1 SNHLY, CDR2 FYNNEI. Unmatched junction bases numbered 5, after V lost 10 bases and J lost 4 bases. CDR3 region: CATKGTSGYNEQFF. The CDR3 DNA reads TGTGCCACCAAAGGGACTAGCGGGTACAATGAGCAGTTCTTC. The variable domain in full, with the rest retrieved from reference TRBV2 and TRBJ2-1, is EPEVTQTPSHQVTQMGQEVILRCVPISNHLYFYWYRQILGQKVEFLVSFYNNEISEKSEIFDDQFSVERPDGSNFTLKIRSTKLEDSAMYFCATKGTSGYNEQFFGPGTRLTVL.

This clonotype was detected only a few times. The chain has TRBV21-1 and TRBJ2-7; the table's D gene call, TRBD1, was not cross checked with the DNA. TRBV21-1 is flagged as a pseudogene. The CDR3 is 16 amino acids. As DNA, the CDR3 is TGTGCCAGCAGCAAAGGGGGGGAGCGAAGTTTGTACGAGCAGTACTTC. Encoded protein: CASSKGGERSLYEQYF.